These T cell receptor beta chains were read from a single sample in a study of a mutant IDH1 vaccine in newly diagnosed glioma. Their antigens are not known. Method: immunoSEQ multiplex PCR; TCRdb's copy keeps in-frame clones and lacks some. Of about 26,000 clones listed, around four fifths are singletons. The sample in question was PBMCs, obtained from a glioma patient whose treatment included an IDH1 peptide vaccine. Receptors were obtained from a man in his forties with glioma. Some clones in this sample may be carry-over from other donors' samples. CDR3s include the opening cysteine and the closing phenylalanine or tryptophan. A D gene is named only where the DNA matches it firmly. Only some rows state a clone size, as once, few, many or a class for expanded clones.

d_call j_call v_call clone_size cdr3_aa cdr3_nt
. TRBJ2-2 TRBV7-2 . CASSLQVRDGELFF TGTGCCAGCAGCCTTCAGGTTCGTGACGGGGAGCTGTTTTTT
. TRBJ2-6 TRBV27 . CATTSGTSGANVLTF TGTGCTACCACATCAGGGACCTCTGGGGCCAACGTCCTGACTTTC
. TRBJ2-3 TRBV18 once CASSLGQDTQYF TGTGCCAGCTCTCTAGGCCAAGATACGCAGTATTTT
. TRBJ1-1 TRBV19 . CASSIGGVPEAFF TGTGCCAGTAGTATCGGGGGAGTCCCTGAAGCTTTCTTT
TRBD1 TRBJ2-3 TRBV30 . CAWSKGQGRTDTQYF TGTGCCTGGAGCAAAGGACAGGGTCGGACAGATACGCAGTATTTT
TRBD1 TRBJ2-7 TRBV5-4 medium-sized CASSLGTGLYEQYF TGTGCCAGCAGCTTGGGGACAGGGCTCTACGAGCAGTACTTC
. TRBJ1-5 TRBV5-8 . CASSRTRNQPQHF TGTGCCAGCAGCCGGACGCGCAATCAGCCCCAGCATTTT
TRBD1 TRBJ1-2 TRBV7-2 . CASSLGQNYGYTF TGTGCCAGCAGCTTGGGACAGAACTATGGCTACACCTTC
. TRBJ1-5 TRBV27 . CASSLGRYQPQHF TGTGCCAGCAGTTTGGGCAGATATCAGCCCCAGCATTTT
. TRBJ1-4 TRBV7-2 . CASSLVGGESEKLFF TGTGCCAGCAGCTTAGTCGGCGGGGAATCTGAAAAACTGTTTTTT
. TRBJ1-3 TRBV9 . CASSVDPGNTIYF TGTGCCAGCAGCGTAGACCCGGGAAACACCATATATTTT
TRBD1 TRBJ1-1 TRBV2 . CASSEGQGGAFF TGTGCCAGCAGCGAGGGACAGGGAGGAGCTTTCTTT
. TRBJ2-1 TRBV7-7 . CASSLSPGPYNEQFF TGTGCCAGCAGCTTATCCCCGGGACCCTACAATGAGCAGTTCTTC
. TRBJ2-5 TRBV11-2 . CASSFLADSTIQETQYF TGTGCCAGCAGCTTCTTAGCCGACAGCACCATACAAGAGACCCAGTACTTC
. TRBJ1-4 TRBV9 medium-sized CASSPSWVANEKLFF TGTGCCAGCAGCCCCAGTTGGGTAGCTAATGAAAAACTGTTTTTT
TRBD2 TRBJ2-5 TRBV7-9 . CASSKRLAGGQETQYF TGTGCCAGCAGTAAGAGACTAGCGGGGGGCCAAGAGACCCAGTACTTC
. TRBJ2-5 TRBV6-6 . CASRGGKVRETQYF TGTGCCAGCAGGGGTGGGAAAGTTCGTGAGACCCAGTACTTC
. TRBJ1-3 TRBV7-6 few CASSFTSGVSGNTIYF TGTGCCAGCAGCTTCACCTCAGGGGTATCTGGAAACACCATATATTTT
. TRBJ1-1 TRBV29-1 . CSVGGPPELNTEAFF TGCAGCGTGGGGGGACCTCCCGAACTGAACACTGAAGCTTTCTTT